This T cell receptor beta chain was retrieved from a study of OX40 agonist ivuxolimab in advanced cancers. Notes on the study in general: More expanded clones were seen, on average, in CD8+ T cells than in CD4+.

This clone appeared a single time. The antigen remains unidentified. The table came from immunoSEQ multiplex PCR; TCRdb's copy has only in-frame clones and leaves some out. The sample lists tens of thousands of clones; about 90% were seen once. The CDR3 runs to 18 residues. CDR1 KGHSH and CDR2 LQKENI come from the germline V gene. V shed 2 bases and J shed 1 base, with 21 bases lying between them. The sequenced sample was CD4+ or CD8+ T cells sorted from blood, obtained in a trial of the OX40 agonist ivuxolimab. V is TRBV18 and J is TRBJ2-7, with a tentative D call TRBD1 (6 bases). The TCR was taken from an adult with an advanced solid tumor such as melanoma, head and neck, liver or kidney cancer. CDR3 nucleotide sequence: TGTGCCAGCTCACCAGGGGCGGTGGGTCAGGGGAGATCCTACGAGCAGTACTTC. Amino acid sequence: CASSPGAVGQGRSYEQYF.